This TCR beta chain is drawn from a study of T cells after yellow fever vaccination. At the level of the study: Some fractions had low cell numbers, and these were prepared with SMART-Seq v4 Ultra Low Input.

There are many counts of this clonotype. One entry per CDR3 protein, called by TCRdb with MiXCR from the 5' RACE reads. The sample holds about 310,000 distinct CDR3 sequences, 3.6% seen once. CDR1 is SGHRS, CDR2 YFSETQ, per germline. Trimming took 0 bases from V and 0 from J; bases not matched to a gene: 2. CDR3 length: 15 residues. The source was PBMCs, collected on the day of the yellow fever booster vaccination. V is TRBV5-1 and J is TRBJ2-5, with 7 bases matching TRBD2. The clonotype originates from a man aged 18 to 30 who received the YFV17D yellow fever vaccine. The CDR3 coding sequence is TGCGCCAGCAGCTTGGTGGGGGGGGACCAAGAGACCCAGTACTTC. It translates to CASSLVGGDQETQYF. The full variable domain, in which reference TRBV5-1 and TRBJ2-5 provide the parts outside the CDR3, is KAGVTQTPRYLIKTRGQQVTLSCSPISGHRSVSWYQQTPGQGLQFLFEYFSETQRNKGNFPGRFSGRQFSNSRSEMNVSTLELGDSALYLCASSLVGGDQETQYFGPGTRLLVL.